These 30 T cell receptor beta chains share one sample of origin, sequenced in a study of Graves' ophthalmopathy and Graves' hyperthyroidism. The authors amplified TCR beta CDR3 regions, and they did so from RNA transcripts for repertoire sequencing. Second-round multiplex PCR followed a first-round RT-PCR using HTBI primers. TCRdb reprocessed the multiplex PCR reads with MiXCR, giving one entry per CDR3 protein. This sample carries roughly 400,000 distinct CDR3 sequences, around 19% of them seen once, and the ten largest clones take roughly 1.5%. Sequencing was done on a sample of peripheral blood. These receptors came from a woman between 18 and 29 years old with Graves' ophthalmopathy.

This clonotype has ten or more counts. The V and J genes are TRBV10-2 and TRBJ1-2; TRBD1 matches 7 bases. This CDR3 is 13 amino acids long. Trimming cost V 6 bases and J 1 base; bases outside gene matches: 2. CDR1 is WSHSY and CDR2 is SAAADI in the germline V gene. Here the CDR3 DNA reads TGCGCCAGCAGCGGGACAGTTAACTATGGCTACACCTTC. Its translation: CASSGTVNYGYTF.

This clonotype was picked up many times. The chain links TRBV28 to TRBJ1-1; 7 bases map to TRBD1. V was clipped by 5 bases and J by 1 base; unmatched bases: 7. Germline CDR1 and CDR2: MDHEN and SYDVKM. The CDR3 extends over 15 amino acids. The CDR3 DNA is TGTGCCAGCAGTGGACAGGTAGGGTGGAACACTGAAGCTTTCTTT. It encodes CASSGQVGWNTEAFF.

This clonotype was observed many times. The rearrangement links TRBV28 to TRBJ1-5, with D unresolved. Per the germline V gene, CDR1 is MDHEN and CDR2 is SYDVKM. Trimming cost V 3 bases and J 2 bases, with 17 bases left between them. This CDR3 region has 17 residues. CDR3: CASSLVKQKLGNQPQHF. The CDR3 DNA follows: TGTGCCAGCAGTTTGGTTAAACAGAAGTTAGGCAATCAGCCCCAGCATTTT.

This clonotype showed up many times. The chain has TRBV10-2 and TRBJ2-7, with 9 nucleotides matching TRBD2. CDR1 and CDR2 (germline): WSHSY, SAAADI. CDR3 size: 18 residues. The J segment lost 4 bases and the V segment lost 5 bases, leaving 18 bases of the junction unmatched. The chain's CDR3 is CASSSAQNLAGSNYEQYF. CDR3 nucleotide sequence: TGCGCCAGCAGTTCTGCCCAGAATCTAGCGGGATCGAATTACGAGCAGTACTTC.

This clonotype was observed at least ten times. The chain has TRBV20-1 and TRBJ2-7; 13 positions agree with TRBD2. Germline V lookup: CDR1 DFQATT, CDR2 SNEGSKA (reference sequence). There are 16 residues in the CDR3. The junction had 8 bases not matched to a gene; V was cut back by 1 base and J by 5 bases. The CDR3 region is CSARVLAGGPLDEQYF. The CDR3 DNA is TGCAGTGCTAGAGTACTAGCGGGAGGGCCGTTGGACGAGCAGTACTTC.

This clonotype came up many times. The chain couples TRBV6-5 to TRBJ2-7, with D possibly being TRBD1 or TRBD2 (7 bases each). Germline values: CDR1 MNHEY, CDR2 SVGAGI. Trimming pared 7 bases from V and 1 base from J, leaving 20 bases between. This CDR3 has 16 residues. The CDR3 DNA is TGTGCCAGCACTTCAAGGGAGGGGGCACGATCCTACGAGCAGTACTTC. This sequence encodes CASTSREGARSYEQYF.

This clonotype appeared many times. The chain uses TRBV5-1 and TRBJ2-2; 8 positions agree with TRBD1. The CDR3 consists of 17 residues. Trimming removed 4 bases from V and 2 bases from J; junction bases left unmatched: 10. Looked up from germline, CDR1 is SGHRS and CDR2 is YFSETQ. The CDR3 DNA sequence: TGCGCCAGCAGCAAAGGCAGGGGGCTCGGCAACACCGGGGAGCTGTTTTTT. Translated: CASSKGRGLGNTGELFF.

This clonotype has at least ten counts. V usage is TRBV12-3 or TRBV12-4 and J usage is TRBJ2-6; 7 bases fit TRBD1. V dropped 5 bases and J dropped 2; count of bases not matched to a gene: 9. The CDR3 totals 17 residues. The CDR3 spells CASSQPLGTAGANVLTF. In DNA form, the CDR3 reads TGTGCCAGCAGTCAACCGCTCGGGACAGCTGGGGCCAACGTCCTGACTTTC.

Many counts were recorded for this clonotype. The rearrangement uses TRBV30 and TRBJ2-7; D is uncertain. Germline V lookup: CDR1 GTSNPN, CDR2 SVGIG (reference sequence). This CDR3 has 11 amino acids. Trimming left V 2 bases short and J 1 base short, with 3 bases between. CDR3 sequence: CAWSPSYEQYF. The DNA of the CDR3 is TGTGCCTGGAGTCCGTCCTACGAGCAGTACTTC. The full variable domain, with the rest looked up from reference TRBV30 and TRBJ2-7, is SQTIHQWPATLVQPVGSPLSLECTVEGTSNPNLYWYRQAAGRGLQLLFYSVGIGQISSEVPQNLSASRPQDRQFILSSKKLLLSDSGFYLCAWSPSYEQYFGPGTRLTVT.

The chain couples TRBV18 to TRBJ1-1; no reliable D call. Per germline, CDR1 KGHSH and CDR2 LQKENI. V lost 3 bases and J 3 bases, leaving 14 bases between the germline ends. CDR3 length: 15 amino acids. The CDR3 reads CASSPAVRRDTEAFF. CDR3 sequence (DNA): TGTGCCAGCTCACCGGCGGTCCGTCGGGACACTGAAGCTTTCTTT.

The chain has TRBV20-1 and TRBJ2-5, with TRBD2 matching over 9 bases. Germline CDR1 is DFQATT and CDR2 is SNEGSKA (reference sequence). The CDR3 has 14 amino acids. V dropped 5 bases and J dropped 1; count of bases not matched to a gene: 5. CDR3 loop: CSAVSGGRQETQYF. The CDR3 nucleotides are TGCAGTGCTGTCAGCGGGGGGCGCCAAGAGACCCAGTACTTC.

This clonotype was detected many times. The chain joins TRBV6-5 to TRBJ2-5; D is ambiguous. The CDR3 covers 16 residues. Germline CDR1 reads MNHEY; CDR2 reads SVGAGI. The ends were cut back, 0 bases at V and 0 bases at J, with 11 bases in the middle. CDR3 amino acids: CASSYSPPRYQETQYF. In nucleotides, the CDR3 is TGTGCCAGCAGTTACTCGCCTCCTAGGTACCAAGAGACCCAGTACTTC.

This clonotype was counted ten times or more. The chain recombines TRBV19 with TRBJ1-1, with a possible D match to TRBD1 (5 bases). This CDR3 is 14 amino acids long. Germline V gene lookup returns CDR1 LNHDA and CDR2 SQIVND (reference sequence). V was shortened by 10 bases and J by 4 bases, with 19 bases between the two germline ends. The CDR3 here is CATANEGWGTEAFF. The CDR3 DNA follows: TGTGCCACCGCGAACGAGGGGTGGGGCACTGAAGCTTTCTTT.

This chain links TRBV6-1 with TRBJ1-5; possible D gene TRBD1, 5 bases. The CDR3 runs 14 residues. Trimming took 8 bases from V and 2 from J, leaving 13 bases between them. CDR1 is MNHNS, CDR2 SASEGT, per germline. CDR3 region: CASEQEFGNQPQHF. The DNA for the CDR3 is TGTGCCAGCGAACAGGAATTTGGCAATCAGCCCCAGCATTTT.

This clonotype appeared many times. The CDR3 nucleotides are TGTGCCAGCAGTTACGGGCTAGCGGGCCGATCCGGGGAGCTGTTTTTT. Translation: CASSYGLAGRSGELFF. V gene TRBV6-2 or TRBV6-3 combines with J gene TRBJ2-2; TRBD2 matches 8 bases. The V gene's germline CDR1 is MNHEY and CDR2 SVGEGT. This CDR3 contains 16 residues. V gave up 2 bases and J gave up 6 bases; unmatched junction bases: 8.

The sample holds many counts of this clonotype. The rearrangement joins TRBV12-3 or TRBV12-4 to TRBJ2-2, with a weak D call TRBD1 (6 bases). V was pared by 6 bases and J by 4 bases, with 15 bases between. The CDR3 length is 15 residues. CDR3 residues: CASSAEQGRTGELFF. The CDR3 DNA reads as TGTGCCAGCAGCGCTGAACAGGGCCGCACCGGGGAGCTGTTTTTT.

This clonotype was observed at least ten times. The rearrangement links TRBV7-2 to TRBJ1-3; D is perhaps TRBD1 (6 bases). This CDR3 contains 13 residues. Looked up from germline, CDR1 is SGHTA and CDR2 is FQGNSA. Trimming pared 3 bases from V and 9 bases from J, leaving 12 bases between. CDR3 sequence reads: CASSFQGLATIYF. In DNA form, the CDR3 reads TGTGCCAGCAGCTTTCAGGGGCTGGCCACCATATATTTT. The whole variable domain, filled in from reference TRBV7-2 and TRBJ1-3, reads GAGVSQSPSNKVTEKGKDVELRCDPISGHTALYWYRQSLGQGLEFLIYFQGNSAPDKSGLPSDRFSAERTGGSVSTLTIQRTQQEDSAVYLCASSFQGLATIYFGEGSWLTVV.

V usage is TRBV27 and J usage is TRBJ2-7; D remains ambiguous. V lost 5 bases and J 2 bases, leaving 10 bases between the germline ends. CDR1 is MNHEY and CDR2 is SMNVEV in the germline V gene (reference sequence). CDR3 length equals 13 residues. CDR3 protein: CASSPLPAYEQYF. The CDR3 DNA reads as TGTGCCAGCAGTCCCCTCCCGGCCTACGAGCAGTACTTC.

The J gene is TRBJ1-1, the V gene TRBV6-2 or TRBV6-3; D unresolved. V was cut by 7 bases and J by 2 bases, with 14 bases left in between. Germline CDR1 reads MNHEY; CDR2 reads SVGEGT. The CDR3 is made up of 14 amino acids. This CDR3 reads CASTHSGRNTEAFF. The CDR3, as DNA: TGTGCCAGCACCCACTCCGGCAGAAACACTGAAGCTTTCTTT.

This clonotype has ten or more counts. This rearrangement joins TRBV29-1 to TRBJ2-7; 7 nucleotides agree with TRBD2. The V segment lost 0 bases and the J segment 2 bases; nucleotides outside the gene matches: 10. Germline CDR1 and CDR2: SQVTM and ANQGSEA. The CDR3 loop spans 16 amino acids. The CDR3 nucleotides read TGCAGCGTTGAAGATCGAGCGGCGGGAGCAGCCTACGAGCAGTACTTC. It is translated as CSVEDRAAGAAYEQYF.

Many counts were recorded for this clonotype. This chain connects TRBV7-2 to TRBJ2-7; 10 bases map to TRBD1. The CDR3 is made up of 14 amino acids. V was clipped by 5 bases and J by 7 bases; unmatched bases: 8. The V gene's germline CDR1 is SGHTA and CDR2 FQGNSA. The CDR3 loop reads CASSRRQGASEQYF. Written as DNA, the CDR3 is TGTGCCAGCAGCCGAAGACAGGGGGCGAGTGAGCAGTACTTC.

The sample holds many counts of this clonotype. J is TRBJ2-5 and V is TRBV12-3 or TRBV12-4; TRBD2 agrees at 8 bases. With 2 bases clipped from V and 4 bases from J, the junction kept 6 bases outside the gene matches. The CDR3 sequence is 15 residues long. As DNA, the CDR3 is TGTGCCAGCAGTTTAAGGACTAGCTATCCAGAGACCCAGTACTTC. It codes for CASSLRTSYPETQYF.

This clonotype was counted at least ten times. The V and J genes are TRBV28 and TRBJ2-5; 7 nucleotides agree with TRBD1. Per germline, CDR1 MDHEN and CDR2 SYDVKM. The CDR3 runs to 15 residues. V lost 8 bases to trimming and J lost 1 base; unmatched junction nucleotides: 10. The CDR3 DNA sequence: TGTGCCAGCTCGGGACAGCCACCCGTCCAAGAGACCCAGTACTTC. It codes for CASSGQPPVQETQYF.

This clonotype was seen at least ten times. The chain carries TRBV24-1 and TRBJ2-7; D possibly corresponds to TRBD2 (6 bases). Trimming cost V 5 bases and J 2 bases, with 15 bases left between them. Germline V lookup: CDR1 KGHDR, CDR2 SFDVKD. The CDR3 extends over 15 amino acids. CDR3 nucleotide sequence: TGTGCCACCAGTGCTAAGGCGGGGCGAACCTACGAGCAGTACTTC. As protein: CATSAKAGRTYEQYF.

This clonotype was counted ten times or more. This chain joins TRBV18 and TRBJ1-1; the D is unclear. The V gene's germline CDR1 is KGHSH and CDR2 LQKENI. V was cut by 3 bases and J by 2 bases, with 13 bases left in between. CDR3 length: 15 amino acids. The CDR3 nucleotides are TGTGCCAGCTCACCTCTCCCGACGGATAACACTGAAGCTTTCTTT. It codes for CASSPLPTDNTEAFF.

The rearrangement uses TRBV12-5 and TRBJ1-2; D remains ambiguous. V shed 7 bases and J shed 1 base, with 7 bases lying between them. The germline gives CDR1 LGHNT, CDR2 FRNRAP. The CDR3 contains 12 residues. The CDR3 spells CASAQSNYGYTF. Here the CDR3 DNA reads TGTGCTAGTGCCCAAAGTAACTATGGCTACACCTTC.

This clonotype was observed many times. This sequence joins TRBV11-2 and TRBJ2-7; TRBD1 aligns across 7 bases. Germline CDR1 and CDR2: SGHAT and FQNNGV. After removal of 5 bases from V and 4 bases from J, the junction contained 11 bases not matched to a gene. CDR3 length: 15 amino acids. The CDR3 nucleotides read TGTGCCAGCAGCCTCGCCCCAGACAGGGCGTACGAGCAGTACTTC. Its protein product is CASSLAPDRAYEQYF.

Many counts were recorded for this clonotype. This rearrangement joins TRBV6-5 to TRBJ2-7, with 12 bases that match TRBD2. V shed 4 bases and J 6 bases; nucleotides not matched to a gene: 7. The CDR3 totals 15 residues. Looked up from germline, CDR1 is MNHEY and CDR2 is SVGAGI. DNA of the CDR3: TGTGCCAGCAGTTCCGGGACTAGCGGGTTCGGCGAGCAGTACTTC. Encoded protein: CASSSGTSGFGEQYF.

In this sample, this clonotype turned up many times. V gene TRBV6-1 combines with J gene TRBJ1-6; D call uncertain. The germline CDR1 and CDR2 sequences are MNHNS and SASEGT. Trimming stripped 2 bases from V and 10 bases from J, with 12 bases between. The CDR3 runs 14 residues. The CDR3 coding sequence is TGTGCCAGCAGTGAACCGGTCACGGCCTCACCCCTCCACTTT. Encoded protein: CASSEPVTASPLHF.

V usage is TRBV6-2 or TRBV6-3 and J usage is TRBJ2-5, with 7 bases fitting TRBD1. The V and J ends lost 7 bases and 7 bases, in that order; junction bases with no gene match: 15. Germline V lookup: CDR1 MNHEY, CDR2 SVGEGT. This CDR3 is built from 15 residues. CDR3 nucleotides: TGTGCCAGCACCCTAGCCGGGACAGCACTTGGGACCCAGTACTTC. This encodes CASTLAGTALGTQYF.